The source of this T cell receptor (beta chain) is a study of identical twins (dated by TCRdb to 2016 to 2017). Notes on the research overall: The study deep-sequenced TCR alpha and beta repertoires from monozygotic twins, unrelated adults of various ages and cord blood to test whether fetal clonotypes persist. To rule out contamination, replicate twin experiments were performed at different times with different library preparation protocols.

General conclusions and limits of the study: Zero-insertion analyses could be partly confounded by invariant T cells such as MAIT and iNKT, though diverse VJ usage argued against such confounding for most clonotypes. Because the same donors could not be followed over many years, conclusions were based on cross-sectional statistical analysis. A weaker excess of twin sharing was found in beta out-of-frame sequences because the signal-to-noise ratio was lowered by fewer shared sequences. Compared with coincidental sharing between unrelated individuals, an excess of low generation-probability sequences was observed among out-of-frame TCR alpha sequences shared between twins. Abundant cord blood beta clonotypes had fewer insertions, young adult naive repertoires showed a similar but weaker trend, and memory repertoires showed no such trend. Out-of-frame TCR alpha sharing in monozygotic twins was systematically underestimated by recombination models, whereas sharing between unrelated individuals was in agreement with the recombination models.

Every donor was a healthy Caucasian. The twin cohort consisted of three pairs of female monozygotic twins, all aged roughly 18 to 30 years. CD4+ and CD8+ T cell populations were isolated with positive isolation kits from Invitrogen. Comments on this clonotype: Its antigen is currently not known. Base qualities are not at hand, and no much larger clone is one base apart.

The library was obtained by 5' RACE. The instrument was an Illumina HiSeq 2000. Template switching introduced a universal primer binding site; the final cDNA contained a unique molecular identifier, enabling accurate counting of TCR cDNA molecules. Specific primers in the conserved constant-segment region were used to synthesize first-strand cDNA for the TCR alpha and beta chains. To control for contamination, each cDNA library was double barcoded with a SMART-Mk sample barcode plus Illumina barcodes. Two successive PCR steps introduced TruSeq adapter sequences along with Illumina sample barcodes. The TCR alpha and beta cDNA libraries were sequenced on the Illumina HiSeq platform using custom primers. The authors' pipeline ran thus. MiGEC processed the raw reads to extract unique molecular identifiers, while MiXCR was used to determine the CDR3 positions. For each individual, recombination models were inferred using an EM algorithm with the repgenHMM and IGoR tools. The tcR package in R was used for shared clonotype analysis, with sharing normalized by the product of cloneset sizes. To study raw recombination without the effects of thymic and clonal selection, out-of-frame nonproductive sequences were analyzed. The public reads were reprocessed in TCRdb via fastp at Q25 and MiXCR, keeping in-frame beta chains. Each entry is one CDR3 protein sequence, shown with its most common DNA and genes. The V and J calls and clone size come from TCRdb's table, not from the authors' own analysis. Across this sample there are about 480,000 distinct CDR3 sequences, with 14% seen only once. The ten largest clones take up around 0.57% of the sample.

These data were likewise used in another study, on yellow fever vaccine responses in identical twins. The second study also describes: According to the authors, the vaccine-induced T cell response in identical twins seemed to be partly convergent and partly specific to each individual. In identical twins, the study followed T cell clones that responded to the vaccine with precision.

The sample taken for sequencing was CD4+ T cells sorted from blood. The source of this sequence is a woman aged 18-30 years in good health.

CDR3 sequence: CASSPLAVGSTDTQYF. The bases read TGTGCCAGCAGCCCCTTAGCGGTGGGGAGCACAGATACGCAGTATTTT. The chain joins TRBV7-6 to TRBJ2-3, with TRBD2 as a weak D call on 6 bases. CDR1 and CDR2 are read off the germline V gene as SGHVS and FNYEAQ. V and J are truncated by 5 bases and 0 bases respectively, leaving an intervening sequence of 15 bases. The CDR3 measures 16 amino acids from cysteine to phenylalanine. The sequence is cut down to CDR3 DNA, 48 bases in frame from base 1. With the rest looked up from the reference TRBV7-6 and TRBJ2-3 genes rather than sequenced, the full variable domain is GAGVSQSPRYKVTKRGQDVALRCDPISGHVSLYWYRQALGQGPEFLTYFNYEAQQDKSGLPNDRFSAERPEGSISTLTIQRTEQRDSAMYRCASSPLAVGSTDTQYFGPGTRLTVL.